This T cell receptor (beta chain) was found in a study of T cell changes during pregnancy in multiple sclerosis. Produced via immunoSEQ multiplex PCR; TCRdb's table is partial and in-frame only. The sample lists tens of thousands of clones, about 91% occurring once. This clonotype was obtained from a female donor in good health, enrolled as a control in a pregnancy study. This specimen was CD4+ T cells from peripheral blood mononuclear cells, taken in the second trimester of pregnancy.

CDR3 nucleotide sequence: TGCGCCAGCAGCGTAGCCCGGGGGACAGGGGACACCGGGGAGCTGTTTTTT. This gives the protein CASSVARGTGDTGELFF. The J gene is TRBJ2-2, the V gene TRBV5-1; 10 bases align to TRBD1. Trimming cost V 4 bases and J 3 bases; bases outside gene matches: 9. Germline loops: CDR1 SGHRS, CDR2 YFSETQ. CDR3 length: 17 amino acids. The whole variable domain, filled in from reference TRBV5-1 and TRBJ2-2, reads KAGVTQTPRYLIKTRGQQVTLSCSPISGHRSVSWYQQTPGQGLQFLFEYFSETQRNKGNFPGRFSGRQFSNSRSEMNVSTLELGDSALYLCASSVARGTGDTGELFFGEGSRLTVL.